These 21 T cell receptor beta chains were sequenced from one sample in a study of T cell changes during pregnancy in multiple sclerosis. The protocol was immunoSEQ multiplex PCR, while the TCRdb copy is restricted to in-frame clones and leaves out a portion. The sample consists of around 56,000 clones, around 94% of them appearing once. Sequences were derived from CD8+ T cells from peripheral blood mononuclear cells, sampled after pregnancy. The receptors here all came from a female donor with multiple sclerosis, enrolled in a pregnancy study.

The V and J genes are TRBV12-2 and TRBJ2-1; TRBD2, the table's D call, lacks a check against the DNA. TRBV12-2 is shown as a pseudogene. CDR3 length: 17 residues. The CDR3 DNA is TGTGCAAGTCGCTTAGGCACGGCAGCGGTAGCCTACAATGAGCAGTTCTTC. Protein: CASRLGTAAVAYNEQFF.

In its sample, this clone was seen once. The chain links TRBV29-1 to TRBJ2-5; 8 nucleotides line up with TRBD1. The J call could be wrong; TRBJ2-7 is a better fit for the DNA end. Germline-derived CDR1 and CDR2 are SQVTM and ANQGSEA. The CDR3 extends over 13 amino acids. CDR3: CSVLGQGIHEQYF. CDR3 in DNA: TGCAGCGTCCTCGGACAGGGTATCCACGAGCAGTACTTC.

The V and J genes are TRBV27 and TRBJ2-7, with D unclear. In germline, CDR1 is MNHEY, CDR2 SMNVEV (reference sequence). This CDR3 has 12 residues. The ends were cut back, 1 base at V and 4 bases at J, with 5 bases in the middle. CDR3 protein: CASSLLSYEQYF. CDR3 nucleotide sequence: TGTGCCAGCAGTTTATTGAGTTACGAGCAGTACTTC.

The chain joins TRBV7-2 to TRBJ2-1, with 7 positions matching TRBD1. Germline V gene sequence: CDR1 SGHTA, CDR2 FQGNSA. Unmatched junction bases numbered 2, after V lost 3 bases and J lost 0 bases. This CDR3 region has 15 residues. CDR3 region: CASSFGDSSYNEQFF. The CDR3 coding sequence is TGTGCCAGCAGCTTCGGGGACAGCTCCTACAATGAGCAGTTCTTC.

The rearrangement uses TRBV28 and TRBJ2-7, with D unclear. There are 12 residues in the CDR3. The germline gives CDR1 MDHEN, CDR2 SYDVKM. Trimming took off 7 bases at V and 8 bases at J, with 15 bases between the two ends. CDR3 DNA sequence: TGTGCCAGCACGCGTGTGGGCAACCAGCAGTACTTC. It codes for CASTRVGNQQYF.

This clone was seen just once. For the CDR3, the DNA is TGTGCCAGTAGTATCGCACTAGCGAGGGAGCAGTTCTTC. Translated: CASSIALAREQFF. This chain uses TRBV19 with TRBJ2-1; 7 bases map to TRBD2. The V and J ends lost 3 bases and 10 bases, in that order; junction bases with no gene match: 6. The CDR3 sequence is 13 residues long. CDR1 is LNHDA and CDR2 is SQIVND in the germline V gene (reference sequence).

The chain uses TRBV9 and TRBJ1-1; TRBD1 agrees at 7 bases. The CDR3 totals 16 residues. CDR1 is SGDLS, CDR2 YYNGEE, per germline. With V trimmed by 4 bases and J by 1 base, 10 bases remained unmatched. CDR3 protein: CASSPYYRGSNTEAFF. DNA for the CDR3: TGTGCCAGCAGCCCGTATTACAGGGGATCGAACACTGAAGCTTTCTTT.

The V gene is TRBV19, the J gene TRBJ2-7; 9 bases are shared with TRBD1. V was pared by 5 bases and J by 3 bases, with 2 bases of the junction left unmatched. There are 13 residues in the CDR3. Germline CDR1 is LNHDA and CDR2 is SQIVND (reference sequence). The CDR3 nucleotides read TGTGCCAGTAGTCTGACAGGGGGCTACGAGCAGTACTTC. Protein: CASSLTGGYEQYF.

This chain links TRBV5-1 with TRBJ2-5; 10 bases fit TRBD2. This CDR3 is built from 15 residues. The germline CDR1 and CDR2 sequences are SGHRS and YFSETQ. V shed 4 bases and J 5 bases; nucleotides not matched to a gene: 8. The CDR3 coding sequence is TGCGCCAGCAGCATTCAGCGGGAGGGCCTGGAGACCCAGTACTTC. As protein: CASSIQREGLETQYF.

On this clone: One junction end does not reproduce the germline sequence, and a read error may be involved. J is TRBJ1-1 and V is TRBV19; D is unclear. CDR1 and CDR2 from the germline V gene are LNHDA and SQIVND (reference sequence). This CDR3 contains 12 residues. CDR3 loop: CASSIPSSEAFF. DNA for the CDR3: TGTGCCAGTAGTATCCCCTCGTCTGAGGCTTTCTTT.

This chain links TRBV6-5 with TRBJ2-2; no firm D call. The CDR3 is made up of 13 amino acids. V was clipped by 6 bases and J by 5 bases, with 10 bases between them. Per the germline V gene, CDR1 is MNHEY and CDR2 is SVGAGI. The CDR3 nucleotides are TGTGCCAGCAGCTCTACAGTAACCGGGGAGCTGTTTTTT. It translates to CASSSTVTGELFF.

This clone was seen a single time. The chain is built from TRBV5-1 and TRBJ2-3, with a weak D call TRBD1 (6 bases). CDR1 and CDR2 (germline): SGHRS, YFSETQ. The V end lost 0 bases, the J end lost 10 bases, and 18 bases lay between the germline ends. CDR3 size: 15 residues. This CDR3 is CASSLEAGARHAQYF. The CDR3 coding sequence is TGCGCCAGCAGCTTGGAGGCAGGGGCGCGGCACGCGCAGTATTTT.

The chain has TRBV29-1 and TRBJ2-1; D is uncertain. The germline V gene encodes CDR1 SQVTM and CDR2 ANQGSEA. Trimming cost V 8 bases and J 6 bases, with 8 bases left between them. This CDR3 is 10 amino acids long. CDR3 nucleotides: TGCAGCACTTGGGCCAATGAGCAGTTCTTC. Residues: CSTWANEQFF.

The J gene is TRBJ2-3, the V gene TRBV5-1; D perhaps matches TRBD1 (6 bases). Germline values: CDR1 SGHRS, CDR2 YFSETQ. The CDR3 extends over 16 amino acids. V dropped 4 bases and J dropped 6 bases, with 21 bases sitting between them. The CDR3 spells CASSPARGHPADTQYF. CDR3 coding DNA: TGCGCCAGCAGCCCTGCGAGGGGACACCCTGCGGATACGCAGTATTTT.

The CDR3 nucleotides are TGCGCCAGCAGCCAAGTATCGGGACAGGGCTACGAGCAGTACTTC. Its protein product is CASSQVSGQGYEQYF. The chain couples TRBV4-1 to TRBJ2-7; TRBD1 matches at 9 bases. The trim removed 1 base at V and 3 bases at J, leaving 4 bases unmatched. The CDR3 is 15 residues long. Germline V gene sequence: CDR1 MGHRA, CDR2 YSYEKL.

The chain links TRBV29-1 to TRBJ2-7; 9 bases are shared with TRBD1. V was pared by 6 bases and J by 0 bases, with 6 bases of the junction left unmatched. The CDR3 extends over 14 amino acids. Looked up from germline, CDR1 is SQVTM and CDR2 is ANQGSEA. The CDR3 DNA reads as TGCAGCGTCACAGGGGGCTGGAGCTCCTACGAGCAGTACTTC. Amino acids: CSVTGGWSSYEQYF.

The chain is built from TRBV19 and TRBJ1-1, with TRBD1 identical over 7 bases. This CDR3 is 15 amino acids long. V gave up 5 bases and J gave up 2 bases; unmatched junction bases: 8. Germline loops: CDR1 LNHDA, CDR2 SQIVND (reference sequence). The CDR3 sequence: CASSGTDRVNTEAFF. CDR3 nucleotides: TGTGCCAGTAGTGGAACAGACAGGGTTAACACTGAAGCTTTCTTT.

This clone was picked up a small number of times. CDR3 bases: TGTGCCACCCGCCCGGCGGGAGGGCCCCACGAGCAGTACTTC. It is translated as CATRPAGGPHEQYF. V usage is TRBV10-3 and J usage is TRBJ2-7; 9 nucleotides line up with TRBD2. Per germline, CDR1 ENHRY and CDR2 SYGVKD. V lost 10 bases to trimming and J lost 5 bases; unmatched junction nucleotides: 12. The CDR3 has 14 amino acids.

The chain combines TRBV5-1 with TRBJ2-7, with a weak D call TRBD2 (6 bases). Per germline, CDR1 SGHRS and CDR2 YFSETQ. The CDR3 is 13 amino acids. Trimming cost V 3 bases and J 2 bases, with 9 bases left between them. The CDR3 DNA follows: TGCGCCAGCAGCTACGCGGGAACCTACGAGCAGTACTTC. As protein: CASSYAGTYEQYF.

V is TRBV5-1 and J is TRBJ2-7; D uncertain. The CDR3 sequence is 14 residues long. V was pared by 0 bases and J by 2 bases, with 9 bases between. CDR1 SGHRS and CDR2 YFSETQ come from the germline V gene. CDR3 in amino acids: CASSLVGDPYEQYF. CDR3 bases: TGCGCCAGCAGCTTGGTTGGAGACCCCTACGAGCAGTACTTC.

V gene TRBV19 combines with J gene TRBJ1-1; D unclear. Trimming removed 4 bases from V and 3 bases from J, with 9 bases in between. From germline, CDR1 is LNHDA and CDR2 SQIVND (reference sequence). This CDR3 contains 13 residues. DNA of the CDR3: TGTGCCAGTAGTACGACAACCTACACTGAAGCTTTCTTT. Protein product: CASSTTTYTEAFF. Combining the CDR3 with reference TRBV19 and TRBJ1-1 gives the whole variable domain DGGITQSPKYLFRKEGQNVTLSCEQNLNHDAMYWYRQDPGQGLRLIYYSQIVNDFQKGDIAEGYSVSREKKESFPLTVTSAQKNPTAFYLCASSTTTYTEAFFGQGTRLTVV.